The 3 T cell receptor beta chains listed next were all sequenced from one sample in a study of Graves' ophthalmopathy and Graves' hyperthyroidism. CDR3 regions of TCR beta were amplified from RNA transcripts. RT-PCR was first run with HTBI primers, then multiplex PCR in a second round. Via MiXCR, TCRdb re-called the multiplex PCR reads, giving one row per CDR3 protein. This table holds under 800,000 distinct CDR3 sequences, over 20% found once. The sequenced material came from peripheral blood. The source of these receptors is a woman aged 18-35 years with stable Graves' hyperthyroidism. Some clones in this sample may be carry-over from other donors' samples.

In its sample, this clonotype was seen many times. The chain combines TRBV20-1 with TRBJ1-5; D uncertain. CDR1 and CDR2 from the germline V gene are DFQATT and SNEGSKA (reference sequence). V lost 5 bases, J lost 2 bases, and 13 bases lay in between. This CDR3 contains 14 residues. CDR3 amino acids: CSASAGGGNQPQHF. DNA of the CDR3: TGCAGTGCTTCCGCGGGTGGGGGCAATCAGCCCCAGCATTTT.

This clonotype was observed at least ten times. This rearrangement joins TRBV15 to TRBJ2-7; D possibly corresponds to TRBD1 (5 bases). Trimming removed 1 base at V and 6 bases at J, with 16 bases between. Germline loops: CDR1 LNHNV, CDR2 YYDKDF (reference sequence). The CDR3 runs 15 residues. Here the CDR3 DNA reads TGTGCCACCAGCAGAGTTCAAGGGGCAACTGGCGAGCAGTACTTC. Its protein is CATSRVQGATGEQYF.

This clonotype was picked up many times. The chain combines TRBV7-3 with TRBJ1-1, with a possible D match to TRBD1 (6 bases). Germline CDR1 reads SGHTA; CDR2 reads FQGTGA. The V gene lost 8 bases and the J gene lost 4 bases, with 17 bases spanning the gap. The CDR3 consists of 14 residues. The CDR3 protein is CASSMGASGTEAFF. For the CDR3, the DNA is TGTGCCAGCTCGATGGGGGCATCGGGCACTGAAGCTTTCTTT.